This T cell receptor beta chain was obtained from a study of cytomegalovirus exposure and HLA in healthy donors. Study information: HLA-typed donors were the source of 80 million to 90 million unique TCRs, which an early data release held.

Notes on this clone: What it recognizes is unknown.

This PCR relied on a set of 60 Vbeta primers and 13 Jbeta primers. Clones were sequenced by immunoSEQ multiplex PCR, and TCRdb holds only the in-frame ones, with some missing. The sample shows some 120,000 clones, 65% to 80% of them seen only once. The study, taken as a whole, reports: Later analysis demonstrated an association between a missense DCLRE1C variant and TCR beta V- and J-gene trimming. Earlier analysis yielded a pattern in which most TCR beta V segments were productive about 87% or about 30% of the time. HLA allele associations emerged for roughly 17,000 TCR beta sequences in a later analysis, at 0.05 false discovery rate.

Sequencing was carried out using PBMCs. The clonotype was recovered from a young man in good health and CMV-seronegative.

CDR3 region: CASSPKKGQGRNTGELFF. Written as DNA, the CDR3 is TGTGCCAGCAGCCCCAAGAAGGGGCAGGGGCGCAACACCGGGGAGCTGTTTTTT. The gene calls are TRBV14 and TRBJ2-2, with D perhaps TRBD1 (6 bases). The CDR3 spans 18 residues. Trimming shortened V by 4 bases and J by 2 bases, and 20 bases separated the two germline ends. Germline V gene data show CDR1 as SGHDN and CDR2 as FVKESK.